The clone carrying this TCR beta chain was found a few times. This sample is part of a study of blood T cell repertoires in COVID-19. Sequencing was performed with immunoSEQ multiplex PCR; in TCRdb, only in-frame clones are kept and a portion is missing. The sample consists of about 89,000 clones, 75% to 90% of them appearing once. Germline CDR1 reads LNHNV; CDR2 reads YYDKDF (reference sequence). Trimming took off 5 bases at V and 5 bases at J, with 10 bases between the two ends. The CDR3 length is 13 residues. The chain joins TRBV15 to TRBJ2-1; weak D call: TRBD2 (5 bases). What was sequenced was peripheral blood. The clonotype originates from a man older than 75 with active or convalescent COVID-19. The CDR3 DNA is TGTGCCACCAGCGGCTTACTAGACAATGAGCAGTTCTTC. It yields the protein CATSGLLDNEQFF.